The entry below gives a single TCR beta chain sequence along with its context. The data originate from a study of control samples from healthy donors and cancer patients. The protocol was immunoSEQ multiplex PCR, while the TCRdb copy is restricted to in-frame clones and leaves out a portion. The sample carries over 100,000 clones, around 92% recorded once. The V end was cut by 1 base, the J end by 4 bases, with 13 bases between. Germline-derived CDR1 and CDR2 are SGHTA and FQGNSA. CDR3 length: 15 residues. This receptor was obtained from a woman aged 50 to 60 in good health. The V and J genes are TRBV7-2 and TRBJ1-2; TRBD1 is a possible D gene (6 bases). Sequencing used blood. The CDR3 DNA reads TGTGCCAGCAGCTTAGATCAGGGGCGTAGCTATGGCTACACCTTC. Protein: CASSLDQGRSYGYTF.